This T cell receptor (beta chain) derives from a study of HIV-infected patients and healthy controls. The repertoire came from unfractionated whole blood and reflected all unsorted peripheral T cells. Four of the ten uninfected healthy control donors were sampled twice, about 12 weeks apart. By share of the sample, this clonotype is medium-sized. As yet, its antigen is unknown. Reverse transcription used around 480 ng RNA and constant-region primers for alpha and beta. Separate chain-specific third strand synthesis with multiplexing indices produced the alpha and beta libraries. All rearrangements within a chain used one primer pair; cDNA molecules carried barcodes. A 5' RACE adapter with a random hexamer and the SP2 primer site was joined to cDNA. TCRdb passed the 5' RACE reads through MiXCR, listing each CDR3 protein once. The sample has more than 15,000 distinct CDR3 sequences, approximately 9.5% seen once.

With 3 bases removed from V and 4 bases from J, the gap between germline ends came to 9 bases. The V gene's germline CDR1 is KGHSH and CDR2 LQKENI. There are 14 residues in the CDR3. General study points: MAIT alpha-chain CDR3s were frequent in healthy controls, depleted in HIV+.

The TCR comes from an adult in good health. Input material: blood. The rearrangement joins TRBV18 to TRBJ1-4, with D uncertain. As DNA, the CDR3 is TGTGCCAGCTCACCGGGTCTTAATAATGAAAAACTGTTTTTT. It yields the protein CASSPGLNNEKLFF.